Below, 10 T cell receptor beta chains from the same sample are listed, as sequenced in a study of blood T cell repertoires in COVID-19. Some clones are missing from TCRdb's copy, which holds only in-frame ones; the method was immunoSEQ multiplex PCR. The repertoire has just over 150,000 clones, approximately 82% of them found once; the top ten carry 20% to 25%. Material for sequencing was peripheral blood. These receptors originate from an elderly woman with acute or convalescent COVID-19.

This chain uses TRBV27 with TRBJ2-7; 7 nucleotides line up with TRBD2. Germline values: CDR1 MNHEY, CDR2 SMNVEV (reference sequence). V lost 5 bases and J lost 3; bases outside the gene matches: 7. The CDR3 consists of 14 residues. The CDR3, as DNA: TGTGCCAGCAGTACCCTGGGAGGGGACTACGAGCAGTACTTC. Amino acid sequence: CASSTLGGDYEQYF.

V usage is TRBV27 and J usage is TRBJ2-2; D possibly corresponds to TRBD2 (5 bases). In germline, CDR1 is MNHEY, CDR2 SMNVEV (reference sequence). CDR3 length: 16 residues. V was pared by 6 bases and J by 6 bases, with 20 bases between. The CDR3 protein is CASRFRTPLGAGELFF. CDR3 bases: TGTGCCAGCAGATTCCGGACTCCCCTGGGCGCCGGGGAGCTGTTTTTT.

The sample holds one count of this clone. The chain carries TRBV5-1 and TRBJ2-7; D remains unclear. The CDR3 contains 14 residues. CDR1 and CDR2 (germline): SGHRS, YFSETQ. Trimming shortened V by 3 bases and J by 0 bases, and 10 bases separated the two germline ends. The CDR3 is CASSSLLSSYEQYF. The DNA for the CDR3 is TGCGCCAGCAGCTCCCTCCTAAGCTCCTACGAGCAGTACTTC.

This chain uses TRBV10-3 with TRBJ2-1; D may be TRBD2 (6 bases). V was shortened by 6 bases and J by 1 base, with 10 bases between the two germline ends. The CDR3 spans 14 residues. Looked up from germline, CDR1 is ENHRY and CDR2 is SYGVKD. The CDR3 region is CAISPGVSYNEQFF. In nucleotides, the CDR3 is TGTGCCATCAGCCCGGGAGTGTCCTACAATGAGCAGTTCTTC.

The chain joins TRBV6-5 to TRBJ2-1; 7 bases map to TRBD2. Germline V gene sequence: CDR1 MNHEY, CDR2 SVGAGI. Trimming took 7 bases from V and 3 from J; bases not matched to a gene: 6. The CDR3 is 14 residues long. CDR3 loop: CASMTGGFYNEQFF. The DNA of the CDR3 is TGTGCCAGCATGACGGGAGGCTTCTACAATGAGCAGTTCTTC.

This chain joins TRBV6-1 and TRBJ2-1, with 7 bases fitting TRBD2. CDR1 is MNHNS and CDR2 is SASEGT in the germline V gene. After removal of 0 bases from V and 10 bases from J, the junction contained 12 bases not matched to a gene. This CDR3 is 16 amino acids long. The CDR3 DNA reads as TGTGCCAGCAGTGAAGCTGGACGCGGGAGAGTCAGCGAGCAGTTCTTC. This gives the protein CASSEAGRGRVSEQFF.

DNA of the CDR3: TGCGCCAGCAGCCAAGATCTCCGGAATGAGCAGTTCTTC. As protein: CASSQDLRNEQFF. The V gene is TRBV4-3, the J gene TRBJ2-1; no definite D call. Germline CDR1 is LGHNA and CDR2 is YSLEER. The CDR3 length is 13 residues. Trimming removed 0 bases from V and 7 bases from J, with 7 bases in between.

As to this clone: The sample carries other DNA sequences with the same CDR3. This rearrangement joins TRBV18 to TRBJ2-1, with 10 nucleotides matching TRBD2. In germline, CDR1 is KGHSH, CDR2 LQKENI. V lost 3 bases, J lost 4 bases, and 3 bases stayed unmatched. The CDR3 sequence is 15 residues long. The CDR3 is CASSPRTSGYNEQFF. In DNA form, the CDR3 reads TGTGCCAGCTCACCGAGGACTAGCGGATACAATGAGCAGTTCTTC.

The chain's CDR3 is CASTYRGPGELFF. In DNA, the CDR3 is TGTGCCAGCACGTACAGGGGTCCCGGGGAGCTGTTTTTT. The chain is built from TRBV12-3 or TRBV12-4 and TRBJ2-2; 7 bases match TRBD1. V lost 7 bases, J lost 6 bases, and 5 bases stayed unmatched. CDR3 length: 13 residues.

The CDR3 bases are TGTGCCAGCAGCCCGGACAGGGAGGATGGCTACACCTTC. Translated: CASSPDREDGYTF. The V and J genes are TRBV7-2 and TRBJ1-2; 8 bases fit TRBD1. Germline values: CDR1 SGHTA, CDR2 FQGNSA. The CDR3 is 13 amino acids. Trimming cost V 5 bases and J 6 bases; bases outside gene matches: 5. Drawing the rest from reference TRBV7-2 and TRBJ1-2, the complete variable domain is GAGVSQSPSNKVTEKGKDVELRCDPISGHTALYWYRQSLGQGLEFLIYFQGNSAPDKSGLPSDRFSAERTGGSVSTLTIQRTQQEDSAVYLCASSPDREDGYTFGSGTRLTVV.